This is a list of T cell receptor beta chains from one sample in a study of cytomegalovirus exposure and HLA in healthy donors. Some clones are missing from TCRdb's copy, which holds only in-frame ones; the method was immunoSEQ multiplex PCR. The sample carries approximately 120,000 clones, 74% recorded once. Sample: PBMCs. These receptors were taken from a man aged 40-55 years in good health and CMV-seropositive. The CDR3 runs from the conserved cysteine through the conserved F or W. The D gene is left open where the match is weak. Some rows have no size entry. The others give once, few or many, or a class for an expanded clone.

>NA|TRBJ1-2|NA|TRBV28
CASSLAEFYGYTF
TGTGCCAGCAGTTTAGCGGAGTTCTATGGCTACACCTTC
>TRBD2|TRBJ2-1|NA|TRBV27
CATGTSGGGNEQFF
TGTGCCACCGGTACTAGCGGGGGCGGGAATGAGCAGTTCTTC
>NA|TRBJ1-2|NA|TRBV19
CASSIVGTQTPYGYTF
TGTGCCAGTAGTATAGTAGGGACTCAAACCCCCTATGGCTACACCTTC
>TRBD2|TRBJ2-7|few|TRBV5-1
CASRLSGGTHYEQYF
TGCGCCAGCAGACTTAGCGGGGGGACCCACTACGAGCAGTACTTC
>NA|TRBJ2-7|NA|TRBV25-1
CASSIFSYEQYF
TGTGCCAGCAGCATTTTCTCCTACGAGCAGTACTTC
>TRBD1|TRBJ2-7|NA|TRBV11-2
CASSLGTGGYEQYF
TGTGCCAGCAGCCTCGGGACAGGGGGCTACGAGCAGTACTTC
>NA|TRBJ1-3|NA|TRBV7-9
CASSQRTREVGNTIYF
TGTGCCAGCAGCCAACGGACCAGGGAGGTTGGAAACACCATATATTTT
>NA|TRBJ2-7|few|TRBV28
CASSYSNAESYEQYF
TGTGCCAGCAGTTATTCGAACGCGGAGTCCTACGAGCAGTACTTC
>TRBD1|TRBJ2-4|few|TRBV6-5
CASSPSATGGPRSYF
TGTGCCAGCAGTCCGTCCGCGACAGGGGGCCCTCGAAGCTACTTC
>NA|TRBJ1-4|NA|TRBV7-9
CASSLYATGLRVHEKLFF
TGTGCCAGCAGCTTATACGCTACAGGGTTAAGGGTCCATGAAAAACTGTTTTTT
>TRBD2|TRBJ2-3|NA|TRBV19
CASSIDKTSGLTDTQYF
TGTGCCAGTAGTATAGATAAGACTAGCGGACTCACAGATACGCAGTATTTT
>TRBD2|TRBJ2-5|few|TRBV6-1
CASSEDLAGVMETQYF
TGTGCCAGCAGTGAAGATCTAGCGGGGGTGATGGAGACCCAGTACTTC
>NA|TRBJ2-7|NA|TRBV9
CASGGGAGSYEQYF
TGTGCCAGCGGAGGGGGCGCGGGATCCTACGAGCAGTACTTC
>NA|TRBJ2-1|once|TRBV7-2
CASSPSSYNEQFF
TGTGCCAGCAGCCCTAGCTCCTACAATGAGCAGTTCTTC
>NA|TRBJ2-1|few|TRBV27
CASTSQFF
TGTGCCAGCACCTCGCAGTTCTTC
>TRBD2|TRBJ2-7|NA|TRBV14
CASSQDTAGGSGIRGEQYF
TGTGCCAGCAGCCAAGACACCGCGGGGGGTAGCGGGATTCGGGGCGAGCAGTACTTC
>NA|TRBJ1-2|NA|TRBV6-7
CASSYPGQHYGYTF
TGTGCCAGCAGTTACCCCGGACAGCACTATGGCTACACCTTC
>TRBD2|TRBJ2-3|NA|TRBV7-9
CASSLLAGVYGTDTQYF
TGTGCCAGCAGCTTACTAGCGGGAGTCTATGGCACAGATACGCAGTATTTT
>NA|TRBJ2-3|once|TRBV29-1
CSSLRGPAQYF
TGCAGCTCCTTGCGGGGGCCGGCGCAGTATTTT
>NA|TRBJ2-2|NA|TRBV10-1
CASSRDNSDAGELFF
TGCGCCAGCAGTCGAGACAATTCTGACGCCGGGGAGCTGTTTTTT
>NA|TRBJ1-1|once|TRBV5-1
CASSSSGSKNTEAFF
TGCGCCAGCAGCTCCTCAGGGTCTAAGAACACTGAAGCTTTCTTT
>TRBD1|TRBJ1-6|few|TRBV11-2
CASSLNPGQVEPLHF
TGTGCCAGCAGCTTGAACCCGGGACAGGTGGAACCCCTCCACTTT
>TRBD1|TRBJ2-7|NA|TRBV18
CASSRDRVDSYEQYF
TGTGCCAGCTCACGCGACAGGGTCGACTCCTACGAGCAGTACTTC
>NA|TRBJ1-1|NA|TRBV6-4
CASSDRLGTLHTEAFF
TGTGCCAGCAGTGACCGACTCGGGACACTCCACACCGAAGCTTTCTTT
>TRBD1|TRBJ2-7|NA|TRBV7-6
CASSSPEGQVTYEQYF
TGTGCCAGCAGCTCCCCGGAAGGACAGGTGACCTACGAGCAGTACTTC
>TRBD1|TRBJ1-4|NA|TRBV6-6
CASSPDRLNEKLFF
TGTGCCAGCAGCCCGGACAGGCTTAATGAAAAACTGTTTTTT
>NA|TRBJ1-1|NA|TRBV19
CASGWSGNTEAFF
TGTGCCAGTGGTTGGTCGGGGAACACTGAAGCTTTCTTT
>NA|TRBJ1-1|NA|TRBV20-1
CSARDREAFF
TGCAGTGCTAGAGATCGTGAAGCTTTCTTT
>TRBD2|TRBJ2-7|NA|TRBV28
CASSERLAGAYEQYF
TGTGCCAGCAGTGAACGGCTAGCGGGGGCCTACGAGCAGTACTTC